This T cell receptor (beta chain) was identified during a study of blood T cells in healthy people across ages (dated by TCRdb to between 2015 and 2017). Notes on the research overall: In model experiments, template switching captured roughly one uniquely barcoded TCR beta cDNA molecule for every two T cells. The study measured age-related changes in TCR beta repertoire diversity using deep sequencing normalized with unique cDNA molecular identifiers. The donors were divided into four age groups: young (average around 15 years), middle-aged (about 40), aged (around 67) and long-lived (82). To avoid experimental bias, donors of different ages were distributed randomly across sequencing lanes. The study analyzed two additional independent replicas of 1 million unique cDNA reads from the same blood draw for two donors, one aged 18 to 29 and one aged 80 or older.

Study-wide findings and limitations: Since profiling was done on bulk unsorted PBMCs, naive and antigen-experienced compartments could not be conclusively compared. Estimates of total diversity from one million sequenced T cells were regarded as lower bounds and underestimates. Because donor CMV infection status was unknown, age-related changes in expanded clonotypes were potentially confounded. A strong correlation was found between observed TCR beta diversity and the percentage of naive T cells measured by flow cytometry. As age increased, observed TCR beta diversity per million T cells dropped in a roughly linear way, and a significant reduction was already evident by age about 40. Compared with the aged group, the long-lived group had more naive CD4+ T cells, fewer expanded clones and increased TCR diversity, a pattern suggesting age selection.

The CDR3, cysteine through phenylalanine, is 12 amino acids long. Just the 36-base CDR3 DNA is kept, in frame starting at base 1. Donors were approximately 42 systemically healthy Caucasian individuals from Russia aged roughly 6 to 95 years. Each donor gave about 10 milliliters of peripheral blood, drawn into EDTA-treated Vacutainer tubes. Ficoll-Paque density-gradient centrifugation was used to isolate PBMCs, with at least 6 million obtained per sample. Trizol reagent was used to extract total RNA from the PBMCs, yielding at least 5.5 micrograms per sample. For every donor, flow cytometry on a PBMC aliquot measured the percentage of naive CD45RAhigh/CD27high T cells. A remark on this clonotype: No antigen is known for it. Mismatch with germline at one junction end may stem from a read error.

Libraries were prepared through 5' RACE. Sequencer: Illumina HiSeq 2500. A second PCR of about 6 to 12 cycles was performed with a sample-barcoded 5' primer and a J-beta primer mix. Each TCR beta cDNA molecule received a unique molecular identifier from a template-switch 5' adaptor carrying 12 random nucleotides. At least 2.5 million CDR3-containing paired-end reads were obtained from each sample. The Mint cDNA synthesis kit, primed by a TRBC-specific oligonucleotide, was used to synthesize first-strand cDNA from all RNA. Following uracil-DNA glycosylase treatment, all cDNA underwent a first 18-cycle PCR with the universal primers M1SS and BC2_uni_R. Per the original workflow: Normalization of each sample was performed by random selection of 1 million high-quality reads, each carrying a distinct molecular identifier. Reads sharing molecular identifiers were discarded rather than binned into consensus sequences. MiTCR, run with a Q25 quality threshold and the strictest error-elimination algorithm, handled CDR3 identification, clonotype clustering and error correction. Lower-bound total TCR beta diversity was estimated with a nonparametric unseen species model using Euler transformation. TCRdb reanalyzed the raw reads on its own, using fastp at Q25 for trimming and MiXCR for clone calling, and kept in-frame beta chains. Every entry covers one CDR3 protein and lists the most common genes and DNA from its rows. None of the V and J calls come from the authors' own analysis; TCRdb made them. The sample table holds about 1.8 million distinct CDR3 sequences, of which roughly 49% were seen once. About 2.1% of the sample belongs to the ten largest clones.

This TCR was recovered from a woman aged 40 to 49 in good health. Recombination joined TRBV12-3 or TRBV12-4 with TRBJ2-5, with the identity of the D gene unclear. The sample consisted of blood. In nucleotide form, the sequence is TGTGCCAGCAGTTTCTCATCAGAGGCCCAGTACTTC. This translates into CASSFSSEAQYF.